This TCR beta chain was sequenced for a study of T cell clonotyping in hematopoietic cell transplantation. The study, taken as a whole, reports: No sorting was done, leaving CD4 and CD8 contributions mixed. After transplant, recipient diversity fell while pathologically expanded clonotypes grew through day 180.

This CDR3 comprises 12 residues. V lost 0 bases and J 7 bases, leaving 6 bases between the germline ends. In germline, CDR1 is LGHNA, CDR2 YSLEER. About this clone: What it recognizes is unknown.

Samples: about 28 days before transplant, then days 30, 100 and 180 after. The table came from immunoSEQ multiplex PCR; TCRdb's copy has only in-frame clones and leaves some out. Of under 5,000 clones detected, about 93% appear once; the ten largest clones hold 6.3%. Sample: PBMCs, taken 180 days after allogeneic stem cell transplant. The receptor comes from a male patient between 60 and 69 years old who had an allogeneic stem cell transplant from a related donor, so the T cells may come from the graft donor. Some clones in this sample may be carry-over from other donors' samples. The genes are TRBV4-3 and TRBJ1-1, with no clear D. CDR3 residues: CASSQDPGEAFF. The DNA for the CDR3 is TGCGCCAGCAGCCAAGATCCGGGTGAAGCTTTCTTT.